The 14 T cell receptor beta chains below come from one sample, sequenced in a study of cytomegalovirus exposure and HLA in healthy donors. 60 Vbeta and 13 Jbeta primers were used in PCR. The protocol was immunoSEQ multiplex PCR, while the TCRdb copy is restricted to in-frame clones and leaves out a portion. The sample records 150,000 to 200,000 clones, roughly four fifths being singletons. Sequences were obtained from PBMCs. The receptors come from a male donor in good health and CMV-seronegative.

V usage is TRBV29-1 and J usage is TRBJ2-2; the D gene is possibly TRBD1 (6 bases). V shed 7 bases and J shed 7 bases, with 16 bases lying between them. Germline V gene data show CDR1 as SQVTM and CDR2 as ANQGSEA. This CDR3 has 13 amino acids. CDR3 in DNA: TGCAGCGCCCTAACAGGGTTAGACGGGGAGCTGTTTTTT. This translates into CSALTGLDGELFF.

The genes are TRBV6-5 and TRBJ2-7, with no clear D. This CDR3 has 14 amino acids. V lost 3 bases to trimming and J lost 5 bases, with 14 bases between them. Germline values: CDR1 MNHEY, CDR2 SVGAGI. The CDR3 DNA sequence: TGTGCCAGCAGTTATGGGCCCTATGCAGACGAGCAGTACTTC. Its translation is CASSYGPYADEQYF.

The chain uses TRBV19 and TRBJ2-7, with 7 bases fitting TRBD1. The CDR3 contains 15 residues. Germline V lookup: CDR1 LNHDA, CDR2 SQIVND (reference sequence). V dropped 1 base and J dropped 2; count of bases not matched to a gene: 5. This CDR3 reads CASSIATGTPYEQYF. The CDR3 nucleotides are TGTGCCAGTAGTATAGCGACAGGGACCCCCTACGAGCAGTACTTC.

The chain combines TRBV30 with TRBJ2-1; 13 bases align to TRBD2. The CDR3 sequence is 17 residues long. Germline V gene sequence: CDR1 GTSNPN, CDR2 SVGIG (reference sequence). The V segment lost 4 bases and the J segment 0 bases; nucleotides outside the gene matches: 6. CDR3 sequence: CAWIGTSGISSYNEQFF. CDR3 sequence (DNA): TGTGCCTGGATTGGGACTAGCGGGATAAGCTCCTACAATGAGCAGTTCTTC.

This sequence joins TRBV6-5 and TRBJ2-5; D is possibly TRBD2 (6 bases). CDR1 is MNHEY, CDR2 SVGAGI, per germline. The CDR3 totals 13 residues. The V and J ends lost 2 bases and 2 bases respectively, with 6 bases between them. DNA for the CDR3: TGTGCCAGCAGTTACCGGGAGCAAGAGACCCAGTACTTC. Its translation is CASSYREQETQYF.

The chain employs TRBV19 and TRBJ1-1; D call uncertain. V lost 3 bases and J 1 base, leaving 18 bases between the germline ends. Germline V gene data show CDR1 as LNHDA and CDR2 as SQIVND (reference sequence). The CDR3 totals 17 residues. In DNA, the CDR3 is TGTGCCAGTAGTATCGGTTCATCGGAGGGCCCGAACACTGAAGCTTTCTTT. Its translation: CASSIGSSEGPNTEAFF.

The chain employs TRBV29-1 and TRBJ1-5; 9 positions agree with TRBD1. Germline lookup yields CDR1 SQVTM and CDR2 ANQGSEA. The CDR3 covers 14 residues. The trim removed 5 bases at V and 7 bases at J, leaving 9 bases unmatched. The chain's CDR3 is CSVSTGGLRQPQHF. The CDR3 region has the DNA TGCAGCGTTAGTACAGGGGGCTTACGGCAGCCCCAGCATTTT. Full variable domain (rest looked up from reference TRBV29-1 and TRBJ1-5): SAVISQKPSRDICQRGTSLTIQCQVDSQVTMMFWYRQQPGQSLTLIATANQGSEATYESGFVIDKFPISRPNLTFSTLTVSNMSPEDSSIYLCSVSTGGLRQPQHFGDGTRLSIL.

The rearrangement links TRBV2 to TRBJ2-7, with 9 bases identical to TRBD2. CDR1 is SNHLY, CDR2 FYNNEI, per germline. This CDR3 spans 15 amino acids. V was pared by 3 bases and J by 4 bases, with 7 bases of the junction left unmatched. CDR3 DNA: TGTGCCAGCAGTGACGGTAGCGGGGGTAGGTACGAGCAGTACTTC. Amino acids: CASSDGSGGRYEQYF.

This clone has just a few counts. CDR3 nucleotide sequence: TGTGCCATCAGTGAGCCCGCACTCCGGGGTGGCTACACCTTC. This codes for CAISEPALRGGYTF. J is TRBJ1-2 and V is TRBV10-3; D unresolved. Germline CDR1 ENHRY, CDR2 SYGVKD. This CDR3 spans 14 amino acids. Trimming left V 2 bases short and J 7 bases short, with 14 bases between.

This clone was recorded once. J is TRBJ2-7 and V is TRBV6-1, with D perhaps matching TRBD1 (5 bases). CDR3 length equals 11 residues. The V gene lost 9 bases and the J gene lost 0 bases, with 6 bases spanning the gap. Germline assignment: CDR1 MNHNS and CDR2 SASEGT. This chain's CDR3 is CARDTSYEQYF. CDR3 nucleotides: TGTGCCAGGGACACCTCCTACGAGCAGTACTTC.

The V gene is TRBV30, the J gene TRBJ1-2; D may be TRBD1 (5 bases). Germline CDR1 and CDR2: GTSNPN and SVGIG (reference sequence). The V end lost 3 bases, the J end lost 8 bases, and 16 bases lay between the germline ends. This CDR3 has 13 amino acids. This chain's CDR3 is CAWSGGFGRGYTF. The CDR3 DNA follows: TGTGCCTGGAGCGGGGGATTTGGTCGCGGCTACACCTTC.

V and J are TRBV14 and TRBJ1-3, with D possibly TRBD1 on 5 matching bases. CDR3 length: 14 amino acids. Germline V lookup: CDR1 SGHDN, CDR2 FVKESK. V gave up 4 bases and J gave up 4 bases, with 11 bases separating them. The CDR3: CASSPRQGGNTIYF. The CDR3 DNA sequence: TGTGCCAGCAGCCCTCGGCAGGGAGGAAACACCATATATTTT.

A few counts support this clone. This chain links TRBV15 with TRBJ1-5, with a possible D match to TRBD1 (5 bases). Per germline, CDR1 LNHNV and CDR2 YYDKDF (reference sequence). This CDR3 comprises 16 residues. Trimming removed 1 base from V and 6 bases from J, with 16 bases in between. The CDR3 spells CATSRGLLLQGQPQHF. The DNA for the CDR3 is TGTGCCACCAGCAGAGGTCTTTTACTCCAGGGTCAGCCCCAGCATTTT.

This clone was observed a handful of times. The chain employs TRBV11-2 and TRBJ2-1, with TRBD2 matching over 11 bases. In germline, CDR1 is SGHAT, CDR2 FQNNGV. CDR3 length: 16 amino acids. J lost 3 bases, V lost 4 bases, and 5 bases had no gene match. Here the CDR3 reads CASSYHTSGGYNEQFF. CDR3 sequence (DNA): TGTGCCAGCAGCTACCACACTAGCGGGGGCTACAATGAGCAGTTCTTC.